These T cell receptor beta chains were read from a single sample in a study of T cell clones after liver transplantation. Measured with immunoSEQ multiplex PCR; TCRdb has only the in-frame clones, and not every one. This sample has 99,000 or so clones, with roughly four fifths found just once. The material sequenced was CD4+ T cells from blood, taken before liver transplant. Every receptor here comes from a human donor who received a liver transplant. Each CDR3 is given with its conserved first and last residue. The D gene is left open where the match is weak. Size tells how often a clone was seen (once, few, many) or the class of an expanded clone, and some rows leave it out.

j_call: TRBJ1-2
v_call: TRBV10-3
d_call: -
clone_size: few
cdr3_nt: TGTGCCATCAGCCGCGACGGGGACCCTAACTATGGCTACACCTTC
cdr3_aa: CAISRDGDPNYGYTF

j_call: TRBJ1-1
v_call: TRBV30
d_call: -
clone_size: -
cdr3_nt: TGTGCCTGGAGTGTAAAGGCCAGACCTAACACTGAAGCTTTCTTT
cdr3_aa: CAWSVKARPNTEAFF

j_call: TRBJ2-6
v_call: TRBV2
d_call: TRBD1
clone_size: -
cdr3_nt: TGTGCCAGCAGTGAGGGGACAGGGGGCAGGAGGGCCAACGTCCTGACTTTC
cdr3_aa: CASSEGTGGRRANVLTF

j_call: TRBJ2-2
v_call: TRBV2
d_call: TRBD1
clone_size: -
cdr3_nt: TGTGCCAGCAGGCGGGACAGGGGGAACACCGGGGAGCTGTTTTTT
cdr3_aa: CASRRDRGNTGELFF

j_call: TRBJ2-1
v_call: TRBV5-1
d_call: -
clone_size: once
cdr3_nt: TGCGCCAGCAGCCACAGGGACTCCGGGGCCGAGCAGTTCTTC
cdr3_aa: CASSHRDSGAEQFF

j_call: TRBJ2-7
v_call: TRBV5-1
d_call: -
clone_size: -
cdr3_nt: TGCGCCAGCAGCTTGAGGAGTTCATACTACGAGCAGTACTTC
cdr3_aa: CASSLRSSYYEQYF

j_call: TRBJ1-4
v_call: TRBV7-9
d_call: TRBD1
clone_size: few
cdr3_nt: TGTGCCAGCAGCTTAGCTCCGACAGGGTCAGGGGAAAAACTGTTTTTT
cdr3_aa: CASSLAPTGSGEKLFF

j_call: TRBJ2-7
v_call: TRBV2
d_call: TRBD1
clone_size: -
cdr3_nt: TGTGCCAGCAGTGAAGTGGACAGGAACTCCTACGAGCAGTACTTC
cdr3_aa: CASSEVDRNSYEQYF

j_call: TRBJ1-6
v_call: TRBV5-1
d_call: -
clone_size: -
cdr3_nt: TGCGCCAGCAGCTTGGATGGACAGCGAAATTCACCCCTCCACTTT
cdr3_aa: CASSLDGQRNSPLHF

j_call: TRBJ2-1
v_call: TRBV5-1
d_call: TRBD2
clone_size: -
cdr3_nt: TGCGCCAGCAGCCGTGAGGGCGGGACTAGCGGGAGGAACTCCTACAATGAGCAGTTCTTC
cdr3_aa: CASSREGGTSGRNSYNEQFF

j_call: TRBJ1-2
v_call: TRBV18
d_call: -
clone_size: -
cdr3_nt: TGTGCCAGCTCACCAGCTCAGGGCGACGGCTACACCTTC
cdr3_aa: CASSPAQGDGYTF

j_call: TRBJ2-1
v_call: TRBV7-3
d_call: TRBD2
clone_size: -
cdr3_nt: TGTGCCAGCAGCTTATTCGCGGGGGGCAGAAATGAGCAGTTCTTC
cdr3_aa: CASSLFAGGRNEQFF

j_call: TRBJ1-1
v_call: TRBV29-1
d_call: -
clone_size: -
cdr3_nt: TGCAGCGTTGAAGTTGCGGCGAGGAACACTGAAGCTTTCTTT
cdr3_aa: CSVEVAARNTEAFF

j_call: TRBJ2-7
v_call: TRBV14
d_call: -
clone_size: once
cdr3_nt: TGTGCCAGCAGCCCATGGGCAGGGCCCCTCTACGAGCAGTACTTC
cdr3_aa: CASSPWAGPLYEQYF

j_call: TRBJ1-2
v_call: TRBV7-9
d_call: -
clone_size: -
cdr3_nt: TGTGCCAGCAGCGCCGCGGCTTCCTATGGCTACACCTTC
cdr3_aa: CASSAAASYGYTF

j_call: TRBJ2-5
v_call: TRBV2
d_call: TRBD1
clone_size: -
cdr3_nt: TGTGCCAGCAGTACAGGGGTAAAGGAGACCCAGTACTTC
cdr3_aa: CASSTGVKETQYF

j_call: TRBJ2-7
v_call: TRBV29-1
d_call: TRBD1
clone_size: -
cdr3_nt: TGCAGCGTTTTGTGGACAGGGCTCTACGAGCAGTACTTC
cdr3_aa: CSVLWTGLYEQYF

j_call: TRBJ2-4
v_call: TRBV5-1
d_call: -
clone_size: -
cdr3_nt: TGCGCCAGCAGCTTGGATCTAGCCGGAGGCATTCAGTACTTC
cdr3_aa: CASSLDLAGGIQYF

j_call: TRBJ1-5
v_call: TRBV10-2
d_call: -
clone_size: -
cdr3_nt: TGCGCCAGCAGCTCGACAGGCCGCAATCAGCCCCAGCATTTT
cdr3_aa: CASSSTGRNQPQHF

j_call: TRBJ2-2
v_call: TRBV4-2
d_call: TRBD2
clone_size: -
cdr3_nt: TGTGCCAGCAGCGGCGCTAGCGGGAGTCCCGGGGAGCTGTTTTTT
cdr3_aa: CASSGASGSPGELFF

j_call: TRBJ1-2
v_call: TRBV18
d_call: TRBD1
clone_size: -
cdr3_nt: TGTGCCAGCTCACCCTTCGACAGGGACTCTGGCTACACCTTC
cdr3_aa: CASSPFDRDSGYTF

j_call: TRBJ1-4
v_call: TRBV18
d_call: -
clone_size: -
cdr3_nt: TGTGCCAGCTCACCCAAGGGCCAACCTAGGGCGACTGAAAAACTGTTTTTT
cdr3_aa: CASSPKGQPRATEKLFF

j_call: TRBJ2-1
v_call: TRBV2
d_call: TRBD2
clone_size: -
cdr3_nt: TGTGCCAGCAGTGATACTAGCGGGGGGGCTGGAGAGCAGTTCTTC
cdr3_aa: CASSDTSGGAGEQFF

j_call: TRBJ2-2
v_call: TRBV27
d_call: TRBD2
clone_size: -
cdr3_nt: TGTGCCAGCAGTCTCCTCGGGGGGACTGGATTGTCCGGGGAGCTGTTTTTT
cdr3_aa: CASSLLGGTGLSGELFF